The 18 T cell receptor beta chains below come from one sample, sequenced in a study of siplizumab effects on memory and regulatory T cells. Profiled with immunoSEQ multiplex PCR; TCRdb holds only in-frame clones, not every one. The sample has about 50,000 clones; less than 90% are singletons. The sample consisted of naive CD8+ T cells sorted from blood. The source is a human donor in good health.

This chain joins TRBV20-1 and TRBJ2-7; D not resolved. V lost 1 base and J lost 4, with 5 bases in between. Looked up from germline, CDR1 is DFQATT and CDR2 is SNEGSKA (reference sequence). The CDR3 spans 11 residues. The CDR3 DNA is TGCAGTGCTAGAGTCCTGTACGAGCAGTACTTC. This encodes CSARVLYEQYF.

This chain uses TRBV30 with TRBJ2-7, with 7 bases identical to TRBD1. This CDR3 has 12 residues. Per germline, CDR1 GTSNPN and CDR2 SVGIG (reference sequence). V gave up 6 bases and J gave up 6 bases; unmatched junction bases: 8. CDR3 residues: CACEQGVSEQYF. The CDR3 bases are TGTGCCTGCGAGCAGGGGGTCTCCGAGCAGTACTTC.

This clone was detected only once. This chain uses TRBV19 with TRBJ1-5; D uncertain. CDR1 and CDR2 (germline): LNHDA, SQIVND (reference sequence). V was cut by 9 bases and J by 0 bases, with 21 bases left in between. There are 17 residues in the CDR3. The CDR3 coding sequence is TGTGCCAGCACTCATGTTGGGAGCTCGTATAGCAATCAGCCCCAGCATTTT. It specifies CASTHVGSSYSNQPQHF.

The chain has TRBV10-3 and TRBJ2-7; 13 bases line up with TRBD2. Germline assignment: CDR1 ENHRY and CDR2 SYGVKD. CDR3 length equals 14 residues. J was trimmed by 4 bases and V by 10 bases; bases with no gene match: 7. For the CDR3, the DNA is TGTGCCACTAGACTAGCGGGGGGCAAGTACGAGCAGTACTTC. This sequence encodes CATRLAGGKYEQYF.

This clone was recorded once. This chain uses TRBV27 with TRBJ2-7; 11 bases are shared with TRBD2. Germline-derived CDR1 and CDR2 are MNHEY and SMNVEV (reference sequence). Unmatched junction bases numbered 1, after V lost 6 bases and J lost 3 bases. The CDR3 is made up of 13 amino acids. CDR3 region: CASRLAGDYEQYF. In nucleotides, the CDR3 is TGTGCCAGCAGACTAGCGGGGGACTACGAGCAGTACTTC.

The chain is built from TRBV4-1 and TRBJ1-1; no clear D gene. V was cut by 8 bases and J by 1 base, with 11 bases left in between. The CDR3 is 13 amino acids. Germline loops: CDR1 MGHRA, CDR2 YSYEKL. CDR3 sequence (DNA): TGCGCCAGCTCTCCGGACGGGAACACTGAAGCTTTCTTT. This translates into CASSPDGNTEAFF.

This sequence joins TRBV9 and TRBJ1-4; D is perhaps TRBD1 (5 bases). This CDR3 has 18 amino acids. Germline lookup yields CDR1 SGDLS and CDR2 YYNGEE. V was cut by 0 bases and J by 4 bases, with 19 bases left in between. DNA of the CDR3: TGTGCCAGCAGCGTAGGCCCGGGGCGAGGGAACGGTAATGAAAAACTGTTTTTT. Its translation: CASSVGPGRGNGNEKLFF.

This chain links TRBV7-9 with TRBJ2-1; 7 positions agree with TRBD2. Trimming at V came to 0 bases and at J to 7 bases, leaving 0 bases not matched to a gene. The CDR3 sequence is 13 residues long. Germline V gives CDR1 SEHNR, CDR2 FQNEAQ (reference sequence). The CDR3 DNA sequence: TGTGCCAGCAGCTTAGCGGGGGGGAATGAGCAGTTCTTC. Its translation: CASSLAGGNEQFF. Combining the CDR3 with reference TRBV7-9 and TRBJ2-1 gives the whole variable domain DTGVSQNPRHKITKRGQNVTFRCDPISEHNRLYWYRQTLGQGPEFLTYFQNEAQLEKSRLLSDRFSAERPKGSFSTLEIQRTEQGDSAMYLCASSLAGGNEQFFGPGTRLTVL.

The chain combines TRBV4-1 with TRBJ1-2, with D possibly being TRBD1 (6 bases). The V gene's germline CDR1 is MGHRA and CDR2 YSYEKL. V lost 3 bases and J lost 1, with 15 bases in between. This CDR3 comprises 16 residues. The CDR3 here is CASSQAPGQVNYGYTF. In nucleotides, the CDR3 is TGCGCCAGCAGCCAGGCCCCGGGACAAGTTAACTATGGCTACACCTTC.

The chain is built from TRBV6-1 and TRBJ1-3; TRBD1 matches 9 bases. V shed 3 bases and J 0 bases; nucleotides not matched to a gene: 15. The CDR3 totals 20 residues. The germline CDR1 and CDR2 sequences are MNHNS and SASEGT. The CDR3 here is CASSETPGQGTVHSGNTIYF. For the CDR3, the DNA is TGTGCCAGCAGTGAGACCCCGGGACAGGGAACGGTCCACTCTGGAAACACCATATATTTT.

This chain joins TRBV27 and TRBJ2-3, with a possible D match to TRBD1 (6 bases). CDR3 length: 16 amino acids. V lost 5 bases to trimming and J lost 1 base, with 16 bases between them. Germline loops: CDR1 MNHEY, CDR2 SMNVEV (reference sequence). In DNA form, the CDR3 reads TGTGCCAGCAGTCCCGGACAGACCTTCGGCACAGATACGCAGTATTTT. It codes for CASSPGQTFGTDTQYF.

The V call is TRBV6-5, the J call TRBJ1-4; D is undetermined. This CDR3 region has 15 residues. V was trimmed by 2 bases and J by 0 bases, leaving 7 bases between them. Germline V lookup: CDR1 MNHEY, CDR2 SVGAGI. The CDR3 DNA reads as TGTGCCAGCAGTTACGACCGGACAACTAATGAAAAACTGTTTTTT. Amino acid sequence: CASSYDRTTNEKLFF.

This chain uses TRBV7-8 with TRBJ2-4; D uncertain. Germline CDR1 is SGHVS and CDR2 is FQNEAQ. V was pared by 1 base and J by 0 bases, with 10 bases between. This CDR3 is built from 16 residues. The DNA of the CDR3 is TGTGCCAGCAGCTTAGGCCAGTCGATAGCCAAAAACATTCAGTACTTC. Amino acid sequence: CASSLGQSIAKNIQYF.

V is TRBV5-4 and J is TRBJ1-3; the D gene is possibly TRBD1 (5 bases). Between the trimmed V and J ends, which lost 5 bases and 6 bases, there was a span of 12 bases. The germline gives CDR1 SGHNT, CDR2 YYREEE (reference sequence). The CDR3 totals 13 residues. The CDR3 spells CASRGTGENTIYF. CDR3 DNA sequence: TGTGCCAGCAGAGGTACAGGCGAAAACACCATATATTTT.

The chain carries TRBV11-3 and TRBJ2-3, with 9 bases that match TRBD2. CDR1 is SGHNT, CDR2 YENEEA, per germline. The CDR3 contains 15 residues. The junction had 5 bases not matched to a gene; V was cut back by 2 bases and J by 5 bases. This CDR3 is CASSLRREGQDTQYF. The CDR3 region has the DNA TGTGCCAGCAGCTTAAGGCGGGAGGGCCAAGATACGCAGTATTTT.

This clone was counted a few times. The genes are TRBV5-1 and TRBJ1-2, with D unresolved. CDR1 and CDR2 (germline): SGHRS, YFSETQ. The length of the CDR3 is 14 residues. V was clipped by 7 bases and J by 4 bases, with 17 bases between them. The chain's CDR3 is CASGLPGAGYGYTF. In DNA form, the CDR3 reads TGCGCCAGCGGGTTACCCGGAGCCGGCTATGGCTACACCTTC.

The V call is TRBV10-3, the J call TRBJ1-2; D not certain. Trimming took 8 bases from V and 4 from J, leaving 11 bases between them. Germline assignment: CDR1 ENHRY and CDR2 SYGVKD. This CDR3 is 12 amino acids long. The CDR3 nucleotides read TGTGCCATCCAAGGGCGAGGCTATGGCTACACCTTC. This gives the protein CAIQGRGYGYTF.

This clone appeared a few times. The chain has TRBV11-2 and TRBJ1-6, with no clear D. Germline values: CDR1 SGHAT, CDR2 FQNNGV. The CDR3 length is 12 residues. Between the trimmed V and J ends, which lost 8 bases and 8 bases, there was a span of 10 bases. The CDR3: CASGRTYSPLHF. For the CDR3, the DNA is TGTGCCAGCGGTCGGACCTATTCACCCCTCCACTTT.